The sequence of this T cell receptor (beta chain) was determined in a study of molecular identifiers for immune sequencing clone quantification. The V gene's germline CDR1 is MNHEY and CDR2 SVGEGT. The CDR3 runs to 14 residues. TCRdb independently ran MiXCR on the PCR reads; one entry per CDR3 protein. The sample records 460,000 or so distinct CDR3 sequences, about 20% being singletons. On this clonotype: A single base separates this from a much larger clone, so it may be a read error.

Naive CD8 T cells were FACS-sorted by CD8+CD4-CCR7+CD45RA+ markers. The source of this sequence is a human donor in good health. Some libraries in this study had Jurkat cell RNA spiked in. The sample was naive CD8+ T cells from blood, with Jurkat cell RNA spiked in. Subset indicated: FACS-sorted CD8+CD4-CCR7+CD45RA+ naive T cells. The chain employs TRBV6-2 or TRBV6-3 and TRBJ2-7; 8 bases line up with TRBD1. CDR3 in DNA: TGTGCCAGCGGTTACTCGTCACAGGGGGTCGAGCAGTACTTC. Its translation is CASGYSSQGVEQYF.